These 11 T cell receptor beta chains share one sample of origin, sequenced in a study of tumor-infiltrating lymphocytes in primary liver carcinoma. A constant-region primer primed TCR beta cDNA synthesis from 500 to 550 ng of total RNA. Nested multiplex PCR, run for three rounds with slightly modified ARM-PCR, yielded TCR beta libraries. For around 11 cycles apiece, the opening two PCR rounds ran with TRBV1-TRBV30 forward primers and a C-beta reverse primer. TCRdb reprocessed the multiplex PCR reads via MiXCR and lists one record per CDR3 protein. Altogether 99,000 or so distinct CDR3 sequences are present, more than 65% being singletons, with the ten largest covering more than 8%. The source material, 20-30 mg of unsorted bulk tissue, was used to co-extract RNA and DNA. Source material: liver tumor tissue from sampling region 5. Documented subset: tumor region T5, tumor centre. The source is an older woman with primary liver carcinoma and hepatitis B virus infection.

Remarks on this clonotype: The CDR3 carries no conserved terminal phenylalanine or tryptophan, so it likely arises from a read error. The chain uses TRBV11-2 and TRBJ2-1; 11 nucleotides agree with TRBD2. This CDR3 region has 17 residues. Germline V gene sequence: CDR1 SGHAT, CDR2 FQNNGV. The CDR3 DNA follows: TGCGTCAGCAGCTTAACTCCCGGGACTAGCGGACACAATGAGCAGTTCGTC. As protein: CVSSLTPGTSGHNEQFV.

Note on this clonotype: The CDR3 ends on some other residue instead of the conserved phenylalanine or tryptophan, so this is likely a read error. The DNA is left out, because the CDR3 cannot be placed on it with certainty; the CDR3 is given as TCRdb lists it. The rearrangement joins TRBV5-5 to TRBJ2-2; the table assigns TRBD1, which was not confirmed against the DNA. Including both end residues, the CDR3 is 15 amino acids long. Germline V gives CDR1 SGHKS, CDR2 YYEKEE (reference sequence). The CDR3 is CASSLFVQGTGELLY.

Remarks on this clonotype: Since the CDR3 does not end with the conserved phenylalanine or tryptophan, this likely comes from a read error. The gene calls are TRBV11-3 and TRBJ2-7; 8 nucleotides agree with TRBD1. V lost 5 bases to trimming and J lost 3 bases; unmatched junction nucleotides: 9. The CDR3 loop spans 15 amino acids. In germline, CDR1 is SGHNT, CDR2 YENEEA. The DNA for the CDR3 is TGTGCCAGCAGCCACGGGACAGGAGGCAACTACGAGCAGTACTCC. Residues: CASSHGTGGNYEQYS.

The sample holds a few counts of this clonotype. The genes are TRBV28 and TRBJ2-2, with 10 bases matching TRBD2. Germline V gene sequence: CDR1 MDHEN, CDR2 SYDVKM. The CDR3 covers 14 residues. CDR3 sequence: CACRSGRDTGELFF. The CDR3 nucleotides are TGTGCATGCCGGAGCGGGAGGGACACCGGGGAGCTGTTTTTT.

In its sample, this clonotype was seen a few times. One end of the junction is discordant with germline, which a read error may explain. The chain carries TRBV11-2 and TRBJ2-3; weak D call: TRBD2 (6 bases). Germline assignment: CDR1 SGHAT and CDR2 FQNNGV. The CDR3 has 13 residues. CDR3 residues: CPSSLRRGNTQYF. The CDR3 DNA is TGTCCTAGCAGCCTGCGACGGGGGAATACGCAGTATTTC.

With respect to this clonotype: This could be a read error, since a much larger clone is one nucleotide away. The CDR3 region is CTSLTTGRQDVFF. The CDR3 DNA is TGTACCAGCTTAACGACAGGGAGGCAGGATGTCTTCTTT. The rearrangement links TRBV28 to TRBJ1-1, with TRBD1 identical over 7 bases. Per the germline V gene, CDR1 is MDHEN and CDR2 is SYDVKM. The CDR3 has 13 residues. The variable domain in full, completed from reference TRBV28 and TRBJ1-1, reads DVKVTQSSRYLVKRTGEKVFLECVQDMDHENMFWYRQDPGLGLRLIYFSYDVKMKEKGDIPEGYSVSREKKERFSLILESASTNQTSMYLCTSLTTGRQDVFFGQGTRLTVV.

With regard to this clonotype: An end of the junction differs from the germline gene, which may be a read error. The chain has TRBV5-4 and TRBJ2-5, with TRBD2 matching over 8 bases. CDR3 length equals 15 residues. Germline V gives CDR1 SGHNT, CDR2 YYREEE (reference sequence). The CDR3 DNA is TGTGCCACCGAACCGGGACTAGTGGGACAAGAGACCCAATACTTC. Protein product: CATEPGLVGQETQYF.

This clonotype was detected ten times or more. V is TRBV6-5 and J is TRBJ2-7; TRBD1 matches at 9 bases. The CDR3 has 15 amino acids. The V gene end was trimmed by 6 bases and the J gene end by 1 base; junction bases not matched to a gene: 7. Germline V lookup: CDR1 MNHEY, CDR2 SVGAGI. CDR3 nucleotides: TGTGCCAGCAGCTCGCCCGGGACAGGGTCCTACGAGCAGTACTTC. This translates into CASSSPGTGSYEQYF.

The sample holds a few counts of this clonotype. This rearrangement joins TRBV30 to TRBJ2-7; the match to TRBD1 covers 8 bases. CDR3 length equals 15 residues. J gave up 2 bases and V 4 bases, and 10 bases lay outside the gene matches. From germline, CDR1 is GTSNPN and CDR2 SVGIG (reference sequence). The CDR3 nucleotides read TGTGCCTGGAAACCCACAGACAGGGGAACCTACGAGCAGTACTTC. As protein: CAWKPTDRGTYEQYF. Full variable domain (rest looked up from reference TRBV30 and TRBJ2-7): SQTIHQWPATLVQPVGSPLSLECTVEGTSNPNLYWYRQAAGRGLQLLFYSVGIGQISSEVPQNLSASRPQDRQFILSSKKLLLSDSGFYLCAWKPTDRGTYEQYFGPGTRLTVT.

In the case of this clonotype: It is likely a read error, because the conserved phenylalanine at the end of the CDR3 is missing. The DNA is omitted, as the CDR3 cannot be located on it reliably, and the CDR3 follows TCRdb's listing. The V call is TRBV11-2, the J call TRBJ2-3; TRBD1, the table's D call, was not compared with the DNA. A total of 14 residues make up the CDR3, ends included. The V gene's germline CDR1 is SGHAT and CDR2 FQNNGV. CDR3 protein: CASSRDRGPDTQYY.

The sample holds a few counts of this clonotype. This may be a read error, as it is one base from a much larger clone. This rearrangement joins TRBV12-3 or TRBV12-4 to TRBJ1-5; tentative D call: TRBD1 (5 bases). Trimming took off 6 bases at V and 3 bases at J, with 15 bases between the two ends. The CDR3 runs to 15 residues. The CDR3 loop reads CASRWGEGYNQPQHF. In DNA form, the CDR3 reads TGTGCCAGCAGATGGGGAGAGGGGTACAATCAGCCCCAGCATTTT.